Detailed here is one T cell receptor (beta chain). These data come from a study of technical replicates of blood from a handful of donors. The CDR3 is 16 residues long. Trimming stripped 3 bases from V and 4 bases from J, with 17 bases between. CDR1 and CDR2 from the germline V gene are SGHDT and YYEEEE. Clones were sequenced by immunoSEQ multiplex PCR, and TCRdb holds only the in-frame ones, with some missing. The sample lists tens of thousands of clones, 75% to 85% seen once, with roughly 4% in the top ten. The sequence derives from a human donor in good health. Some clones in this sample may be carry-over from other donors' samples. Sequencing input: PBMCs. The rearrangement uses TRBV5-6 and TRBJ1-5; D may be TRBD1 (5 bases). In DNA, the CDR3 is TGTGCCAGCAGCTGGGGGGGGGAGCAAGTGAATCAGCCCCAGCATTTT. The encoded protein is CASSWGGEQVNQPQHF.